These 21 T cell receptor beta chains came from one sample sequenced in a study of T cells expressing NK-cell markers. For each CDR3 protein, TCRdb gives one entry from its re-call of the 5' RACE reads, without DNA. In all, the sample yields 500,000 or so distinct CDR3 sequences. The specimen was blood T cells: a sorted CD56 or NKG2C T cell subset, CD4+ or CD8+ T cells, or bulk PBMC T cells (not recorded which). These receptors originate from a man in his late teens or twenties in good health.

The CDR3 loop reads CSVDWDSSVYTEAFF. This chain connects TRBV29-1 to TRBJ1-1; TCRdb proposes TRBD1, but this gene call is untestable without DNA. In germline, CDR1 is SQVTM, CDR2 ANQGSEA. The CDR3 contains 15 residues.

The chain recombines TRBV20-1 with TRBJ2-1; TCRdb calls TRBD2, which cannot be checked without DNA. The CDR3 has 14 residues. Per the germline V gene, CDR1 is DFQATT and CDR2 is SNEGSKA (reference sequence). The CDR3 region is CSCLAGGSYNEQFF.

CDR3 residues: CASAQRGGGYTTDTQYF. The genes are TRBV7-3 and TRBJ2-3; the TRBD1 assignment by TCRdb is unverifiable without DNA. In germline, CDR1 is SGHTA, CDR2 FQGTGA. CDR3 length: 17 amino acids.

V and J are TRBV12-5 and TRBJ1-1; TCRdb selects TRBD1, and the lack of DNA leaves this call unchecked. Germline V gives CDR1 LGHNT, CDR2 FRNRAP. This CDR3 has 14 residues. The CDR3 protein is CASGWDSSTPGAFF.

The chain carries TRBV12-3 or TRBV12-4 and TRBJ1-4; TCRdb designates TRBD1, a call that cannot be tested without DNA. The CDR3 is 17 amino acids. CDR3 loop: CASRAYGTGGYNEKLFF.

The chain employs TRBV20-1 and TRBJ2-7. CDR3 size: 11 residues. Germline CDR1 is DFQATT and CDR2 is SNEGSKA (reference sequence). The CDR3: CSARTGVEQYF.

The chain has TRBV10-3 and TRBJ2-1; TCRdb picks TRBD1, but there is no DNA to check that call. CDR3 length: 14 residues. From germline, CDR1 is ENHRY and CDR2 SYGVKD. CDR3: CAITSGTTYNEQFF.

V gene TRBV7-9 combines with J gene TRBJ2-7; the TRBD1 assignment by TCRdb is unverifiable without DNA. Looked up from germline, CDR1 is SEHNR and CDR2 is FQNEAQ (reference sequence). This CDR3 region has 15 residues. This CDR3 is CASSNRDRGWDEQYF.

The chain carries TRBV20-1 and TRBJ2-2; TCRdb proposes TRBD2, but this gene call is untestable without DNA. The V gene's germline CDR1 is DFQATT and CDR2 SNEGSKA (reference sequence). The CDR3 is 17 amino acids. CDR3 protein: CSAPRTSGRPNTGELFF.

The chain combines TRBV28 with TRBJ2-1; the TCRdb D gene call, TRBD2, has no DNA to confirm it. The CDR3 runs to 14 residues. Looked up from germline, CDR1 is MDHEN and CDR2 is SYDVKM. CDR3 region: CASSAGTRVRGQFF. The full variable domain, with the rest looked up from reference TRBV28 and TRBJ2-1, is DVKVTQSSRYLVKRTGEKVFLECVQDMDHENMFWYRQDPGLGLRLIYFSYDVKMKEKGDIPEGYSVSREKKERFSLILESASTNQTSMYLCASSAGTRVRGQFFGPGTRLTVL.

The chain is built from TRBV7-8 and TRBJ2-3. CDR1 and CDR2 (germline): SGHVS, FQNEAQ. CDR3 length: 14 amino acids. CDR3 amino acids: CASSLGGVGDTQYF.

J is TRBJ2-3 and V is TRBV7-3; the D gene TCRdb calls, TRBD2, cannot be checked with no DNA. CDR1 SGHTA and CDR2 FQGTGA come from the germline V gene. CDR3 length: 16 amino acids. The CDR3 reads CASSSGLAANTDTQYF.

The chain combines TRBV10-1 with TRBJ2-5; the TRBD2 assignment by TCRdb is unverifiable without DNA. The CDR3 loop spans 16 amino acids. From germline, CDR1 is WNHNN and CDR2 SYGVQD (reference sequence). CDR3 sequence: CASRLSTRWSEETQYF.

CDR3 in amino acids: CASGYHLPLEQFF. The rearrangement uses TRBV12-5 and TRBJ2-1; TCRdb reports TRBD2, a call that lacks DNA to check it against. CDR1 LGHNT and CDR2 FRNRAP come from the germline V gene. This CDR3 spans 13 amino acids.

The CDR3 here is CATHQKRSMNTEAFF. This chain links TRBV7-2 with TRBJ1-1. Germline V gene lookup returns CDR1 SGHTA and CDR2 FQGNSA. The CDR3 has 15 residues.

The J gene is TRBJ2-1, the V gene TRBV20-1. Germline values: CDR1 DFQATT, CDR2 SNEGSKA (reference sequence). The CDR3 consists of 17 residues. This CDR3 is CSARDRYSRSSYNEQFF.

The rearrangement links TRBV24-1 to TRBJ2-1. The CDR3 loop spans 15 amino acids. Germline V gives CDR1 KGHDR, CDR2 SFDVKD. The CDR3 spells CATSDRSGGYNEQFF.

The V call is TRBV3-1, the J call TRBJ2-5; the D call from TCRdb, TRBD1, cannot be confirmed without DNA. The CDR3 contains 15 residues. Germline CDR1 and CDR2: LGHDT and YNNKEL (reference sequence). The CDR3 loop is CASSPTHRERETQYF.

This chain links TRBV7-2 with TRBJ1-5; TCRdb selects TRBD1, and the lack of DNA leaves this call unchecked. Germline V gene lookup returns CDR1 SGHTA and CDR2 FQGNSA. This CDR3 spans 16 amino acids. This CDR3 is CASSWTDREGDQPQHF.

V gene TRBV3-1 combines with J gene TRBJ2-1. The CDR3 is made up of 14 amino acids. Germline V gene sequence: CDR1 LGHDT, CDR2 YNNKEL (reference sequence). CDR3 sequence reads: CASSRMGSHNEQFF.

The V and J genes are TRBV12-3 or TRBV12-4 and TRBJ2-5; TCRdb reports TRBD1, a call that lacks DNA to check it against. This CDR3 region has 15 residues. The CDR3 region is CASSLAGTLQETQYF.